This T cell receptor (beta chain) comes out of a study of a mutant IDH1 vaccine in newly diagnosed glioma. Overall study context: Initiation of the vaccine course occurred 4-6 weeks after radiotherapy alone, or alongside temozolomide cycles. Patients got radiotherapy, temozolomide, or both beforehand, and most got both.

Germline V lookup: CDR1 SGHTA, CDR2 FQGNSA. Trimming took 8 bases from V and 3 from J, leaving 9 bases between them. The CDR3 covers 12 residues. In the case of this clone: Its antigen is still unknown.

As to time point: week 35, safety follow-up. With topical imiquimod, each dose of the vaccine consisted of 300 ug of mutant IDH1 20-mer peptide. Eight vaccinations were given in weeks 1, 3, 5, 7, 11, 15, 19 and 23. The donors' diagnosis was new WHO grade 3 or 4 astrocytoma that was IDH1-mutant and ATRX-lost. Only in-frame clones appear in the TCRdb table, and some are missing; sequencing was by immunoSEQ multiplex PCR. Of 60,000 or so clones in the sample, roughly 84% were seen once. V usage is TRBV7-2 and J usage is TRBJ2-3; D is possibly TRBD1 (6 bases). This receptor was taken from a man aged 30 to 45 with glioma. The specimen was PBMCs, collected from a glioma patient whose treatment included an IDH1 peptide vaccine. The CDR3 loop is CASSQGTDTQYF. CDR3 DNA sequence: TGTGCCAGCTCCCAGGGGACAGATACGCAGTATTTT.